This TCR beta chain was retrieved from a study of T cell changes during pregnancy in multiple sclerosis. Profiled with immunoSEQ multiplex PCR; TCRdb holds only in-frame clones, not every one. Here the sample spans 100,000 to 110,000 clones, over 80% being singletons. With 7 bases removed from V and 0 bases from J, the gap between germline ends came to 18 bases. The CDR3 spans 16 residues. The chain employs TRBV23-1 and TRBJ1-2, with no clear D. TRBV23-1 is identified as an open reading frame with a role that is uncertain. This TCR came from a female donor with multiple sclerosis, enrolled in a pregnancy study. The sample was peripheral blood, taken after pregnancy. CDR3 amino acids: CASTGGGIRANYGYTF. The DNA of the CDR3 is TGCGCCAGCACTGGCGGAGGGATACGAGCTAACTATGGCTACACCTTC.